This record concerns one T cell receptor (beta chain) sequence. Its antigen remains undetermined. Base qualities are not at hand, and no much larger clone is one base apart. The data derive from a study of blood T cell repertoires in COVID-19 (dated by TCRdb to the early 2020s). About the study as a whole: The collaborator samples originated in the United States, Italy and Spain and spanned the acute and convalescent phases of COVID-19. The material from the prospective study consisted of cDNA or gDNA derived from T cells, B-cell-depleted T cells, or PBMCs. The dataset comprised deeply sampled blood TCRbeta repertoires from subjects exposed to, actively infected with, or recovered from COVID-19. The repertoires were made available in a free public database intended to serve as a resource for research on the immune response to SARS-CoV-2. The samples were drawn from two sources: the first 160 participants of the ongoing ImmuneRACE study, and 1,254 subjects contributed by 6 global collaborators. Nearly every sample came with metadata listing a de-identified subject ID, COVID-19 status, age in years and sex. Where available, HLA class I and class II types were taken from metadata supplied by the sample provider and were not determined by assay-based typing. What the study reported, not specific to this receptor: The amount of clinical and demographic metadata varied by source and participant and was provided uncurated.

TCRbeta CDR3 regions were amplified from genomic DNA by means of the immunoSEQ Assay, a bias-controlled multiplex PCR. In the authors' own workflow: Within the assay, amplification of reference gene primers was used to estimate how many nucleated cells each sample contained. To quantify the absolute abundance of each unique TCRbeta CDR3 rearrangement, sequence reads were collapsed and filtered. For each sample, productive Simpson clonality was calculated by taking the square root of Simpson's diversity index across productive rearrangements. TCRdb obtained this table from immuneACCESS and retained in-frame rearrangements with V and J assigned. These tables miss some clones; where compared with another copy, unresolved V genes account for less than half of the shortfall, and the remainder is unexplained. V, J and clone size reflect that table, while D and trimming were determined from the DNA. The sample table lists approximately 190,000 clones, around nine tenths of them with a count of one. The ten largest clones add up to 5% to 7.5% of the sample.

The CDR3 runs 14 amino acids, cysteine and phenylalanine included. The read is trimmed to its CDR3 DNA, 42 bases read in frame from base 1. The germline V gene yields MDHEN for CDR1 and SYDVKM for CDR2. For this chain, trimming is 1 base at the V end and 14 bases at the J end, and the number of junction bases without a gene match is 7. Samples from volunteer blood donors who had recovered from COVID-19 were contributed by a second Seattle source. Collaborating institutions collected whole blood in K2EDTA tubes following their own protocols. For TCRbeta analysis, collaborators shipped samples in one of three forms: frozen whole blood, isolated PBMCs, or DNA extracted from either of those sample types.

The receptor's source is a woman aged 35 to 49 who had recovered from COVID-19. The receptor chain draws on TRBV28 and TRBJ1-6, with TRBD1 matching 8 junction bases. Source material: peripheral blood. The DNA sequence is as follows: TGTGCCAGCAGTTTATCCACAGGGGGGGGGTCCCTCCACTTT. It translates as CASSLSTGGGSLHF.